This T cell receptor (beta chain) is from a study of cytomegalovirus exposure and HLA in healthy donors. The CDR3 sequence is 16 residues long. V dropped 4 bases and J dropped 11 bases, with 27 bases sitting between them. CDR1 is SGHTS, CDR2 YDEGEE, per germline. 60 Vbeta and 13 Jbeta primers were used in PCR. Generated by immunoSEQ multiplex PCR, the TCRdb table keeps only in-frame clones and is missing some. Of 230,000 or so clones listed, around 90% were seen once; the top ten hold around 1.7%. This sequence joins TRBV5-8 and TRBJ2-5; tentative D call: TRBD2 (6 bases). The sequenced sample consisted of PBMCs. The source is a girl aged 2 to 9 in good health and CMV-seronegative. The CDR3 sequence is CASSPTRDSLLPKQYF. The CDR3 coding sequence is TGTGCCAGCAGCCCGACCCGGGACTCCCTCCTTCCAAAGCAGTACTTC.